Below, 19 T cell receptor beta chains from the same sample are listed, as sequenced in a study of cytotoxic CD8 clonotypes in ibrutinib-treated CLL. Sequencing used immunoSEQ multiplex PCR; TCRdb keeps in-frame clones, though not all of them. The table has about 140,000 clones, approximately 89% seen once. This material consisted of PBMCs, taken after 12 months of ibrutinib treatment. The source is a human donor with chronic lymphocytic leukemia.

The chain couples TRBV19 to TRBJ1-2, with D unresolved. Germline CDR1 reads LNHDA; CDR2 reads SQIVND (reference sequence). V was clipped by 2 bases and J by 6 bases, with 10 bases between them. The CDR3 covers 13 residues. The DNA for the CDR3 is TGTGCCAGTAGTATACAGGTTACTAATGGCTACACCTTC. This translates into CASSIQVTNGYTF.

The chain recombines TRBV28 with TRBJ2-7; 10 nucleotides agree with TRBD1. The CDR3 spans 15 residues. Per the germline V gene, CDR1 is MDHEN and CDR2 is SYDVKM. The junction had 7 bases not matched to a gene; V was cut back by 5 bases and J by 3 bases. The CDR3 region is CASSLTGTGVYEQYF. CDR3 nucleotide sequence: TGTGCCAGCAGTCTCACCGGGACAGGGGTCTACGAGCAGTACTTC.

This clone appeared once. The chain employs TRBV7-2 and TRBJ2-3; TRBD2 matches at 13 bases. The CDR3 covers 15 residues. V lost 4 bases and J lost 6; bases outside the gene matches: 4. Germline loops: CDR1 SGHTA, CDR2 FQGNSA. The CDR3 DNA reads as TGTGCCAGCAGCTGGGGACTAGCGGGACTTGATACGCAGTATTTT. This encodes CASSWGLAGLDTQYF.

The gene calls are TRBV28 and TRBJ1-2; 9 nucleotides line up with TRBD1. V gave up 2 bases and J gave up 5 bases; unmatched junction bases: 3. The V gene's germline CDR1 is MDHEN and CDR2 SYDVKM. This CDR3 comprises 14 residues. CDR3: CASSLETGGYGYTF. The DNA for the CDR3 is TGTGCCAGCAGTTTAGAGACAGGGGGGTATGGCTACACCTTC.

This chain connects TRBV7-9 to TRBJ1-4, with TRBD1 as a possible D gene (5 bases). The germline CDR1 and CDR2 sequences are SEHNR and FQNEAQ (reference sequence). V lost 4 bases to trimming and J lost 8 bases, with 23 bases between them. CDR3 length: 17 residues. CDR3 protein: CASSYESGTAGHEKLFF. CDR3 sequence (DNA): TGTGCCAGCAGCTATGAATCAGGGACCGCGGGCCACGAAAAACTGTTTTTT.

The gene calls are TRBV2 and TRBJ2-2, with D hard to call. Per germline, CDR1 SNHLY and CDR2 FYNNEI. Trimming cost V 6 bases and J 3 bases, with 14 bases left between them. The CDR3 is 15 amino acids. In DNA form, the CDR3 reads TGTGCCAGCAGACTGAGTGAGACCCACACCGGGGAGCTGTTTTTT. Translated: CASRLSETHTGELFF.

V usage is TRBV5-1 and J usage is TRBJ1-3; weak D call: TRBD1 (6 bases). V was clipped by 3 bases and J by 4 bases, with 20 bases between them. This CDR3 is 17 amino acids long. CDR1 and CDR2 from the germline V gene are SGHRS and YFSETQ. The CDR3 nucleotides read TGCGCCAGCAGCTCCGGGGGCCGGGGGGACTCAGGAAACACCATATATTTT. Protein sequence: CASSSGGRGDSGNTIYF.

This chain uses TRBV11-2 with TRBJ2-2, with D perhaps matching TRBD2 (5 bases). V lost 7 bases and J lost 5, with 17 bases in between. There are 15 residues in the CDR3. Looked up from germline, CDR1 is SGHAT and CDR2 is FQNNGV. This CDR3 is CASIGGSSLTGELFF. CDR3 coding DNA: TGTGCCAGCATCGGCGGCTCTAGCCTGACCGGGGAGCTGTTTTTT. The full variable domain, rest sourced from reference TRBV11-2 and TRBJ2-2, is EAGVAQSPRYKIIEKRQSVAFWCNPISGHATLYWYQQILGQGPKLLIQFQNNGVVDDSQLPKDRFSAERLKGVDSTLKIQPAKLEDSAVYLCASIGGSSLTGELFFGEGSRLTVL.

This rearrangement joins TRBV4-1 to TRBJ2-7, with TRBD2 as a possible D gene (5 bases). Between the trimmed V and J ends, which lost 0 bases and 6 bases, there was a span of 12 bases. The germline V gene encodes CDR1 MGHRA and CDR2 YSYEKL. The CDR3 is made up of 14 amino acids. The CDR3 nucleotides are TGCGCCAGCAGCCAAGACCTAACTAGTGGCGAGCAGTACTTC. Its translation: CASSQDLTSGEQYF.

The CDR3 loop is CASGTTENTEAFF. CDR3 sequence (DNA): TGTGCCAGCGGAACAACAGAGAACACTGAAGCTTTCTTT. The chain employs TRBV5-4 and TRBJ1-1; D is ambiguous. The V and J ends lost 7 bases and 1 base respectively, with 11 bases between them. The CDR3 totals 13 residues. CDR1 is SGHNT, CDR2 YYREEE, per germline (reference sequence).

The chain is built from TRBV7-2 and TRBJ1-5, with D uncertain. The V and J ends lost 6 bases and 8 bases respectively, with 17 bases between them. The CDR3 spans 14 residues. CDR1 is SGHTA, CDR2 FQGNSA, per germline. CDR3 amino acids: CASRPTDRREPQHF. Here the CDR3 DNA reads TGTGCCAGCAGACCTACCGACCGGCGGGAGCCCCAGCATTTT.

This chain links TRBV7-9 with TRBJ1-4; D uncertain. Trimming cost V 5 bases and J 8 bases, with 18 bases left between them. The V gene's germline CDR1 is SEHNR and CDR2 FQNEAQ (reference sequence). The CDR3 consists of 15 residues. The CDR3 DNA is TGTGCCAGCAGCCCGAAGTGGGGTTTCCTGGAAAAACTGTTTTTT. Its protein product is CASSPKWGFLEKLFF. The entire variable domain, with the rest obtained from reference TRBV7-9 and TRBJ1-4, is as follows: DTGVSQNPRHKITKRGQNVTFRCDPISEHNRLYWYRQTLGQGPEFLTYFQNEAQLEKSRLLSDRFSAERPKGSFSTLEIQRTEQGDSAMYLCASSPKWGFLEKLFFGSGTQLSVL.

The CDR3 here is CSVEANYEQYF. The CDR3 region has the DNA TGCAGCGTTGAGGCCAACTACGAGCAGTACTTC. V usage is TRBV29-1 and J usage is TRBJ2-7; unclear D gene. Germline values: CDR1 SQVTM, CDR2 ANQGSEA. The CDR3 spans 11 residues. Trimming stripped 3 bases from V and 3 bases from J, with 6 bases between.

The chain's CDR3 is CASSLGHYRVTGELFF. The CDR3 bases are TGTGCCAGCAGCTTGGGCCACTACAGGGTAACCGGGGAGCTGTTTTTT. The chain carries TRBV7-8 and TRBJ2-2; TRBD1 might be the D (6 bases). The germline V gene encodes CDR1 SGHVS and CDR2 FQNEAQ. The CDR3 runs to 16 residues. The ends were cut back, 3 bases at V and 5 bases at J, with 16 bases in the middle.

The gene calls are TRBV29-1 and TRBJ1-1; D not resolved. CDR3 length equals 11 residues. With 6 bases removed from V and 4 bases from J, the gap between germline ends came to 9 bases. CDR1 is SQVTM and CDR2 is ANQGSEA in the germline V gene. The CDR3 reads CSVASSTEAFF. The CDR3 DNA reads TGCAGCGTCGCATCAAGCACTGAAGCTTTCTTT.

This rearrangement joins TRBV28 to TRBJ2-7; tentative D call: TRBD2 (5 bases). Germline V lookup: CDR1 MDHEN, CDR2 SYDVKM. CDR3 size: 13 residues. Trimming removed 4 bases from V and 6 bases from J, with 13 bases in between. CDR3 bases: TGTGCCAGCAGTTGGGGATCGGGGTCCGAGCAGTACTTC. Translated: CASSWGSGSEQYF. Using reference TRBV28 and TRBJ2-7 for the parts outside the CDR3, the full variable domain is DVKVTQSSRYLVKRTGEKVFLECVQDMDHENMFWYRQDPGLGLRLIYFSYDVKMKEKGDIPEGYSVSREKKERFSLILESASTNQTSMYLCASSWGSGSEQYFGPGTRLTVT.

The V and J genes are TRBV18 and TRBJ2-7; 11 bases are shared with TRBD2. The CDR3 is 15 amino acids. J gave up 0 bases and V 6 bases, and 4 bases lay outside the gene matches. From germline, CDR1 is KGHSH and CDR2 LQKENI. CDR3 protein: CASSPGTSGSYEQYF. The CDR3 region has the DNA TGTGCCAGCTCGCCCGGGACTAGCGGCTCCTACGAGCAGTACTTC.

J is TRBJ2-7 and V is TRBV13; 10 nucleotides line up with TRBD2. CDR3 length equals 16 residues. V shed 3 bases, J shed 4 bases, and the junction held 9 bases outside the gene matches. Germline V gene lookup returns CDR1 PRHDT and CDR2 FYEKMQ (reference sequence). CDR3 residues: CASSLFLAGVRYEQYF. DNA for the CDR3: TGTGCCAGCAGCTTGTTCCTAGCGGGAGTGCGGTACGAGCAGTACTTC.

The chain couples TRBV11-1 to TRBJ2-1; 12 positions match TRBD2. Germline assignment: CDR1 SGHAT and CDR2 FQDESV (reference sequence). This CDR3 region has 17 residues. V dropped 4 bases and J dropped 13; count of bases not matched to a gene: 17. The CDR3 loop reads CASSSAAAASGRGSQFF. CDR3 DNA: TGTGCCAGCAGCTCAGCCGCCGCGGCTAGCGGGAGGGGGTCACAGTTCTTC.